Presented here are 5 T cell receptor beta chains from one specimen sequenced in a study of shared clonotypes between healthy human individuals. Profiled with immunoSEQ multiplex PCR; TCRdb holds only in-frame clones, not every one. The sample records around 2.5 million clones, approximately 93% being singletons. Specimen: naive CD4+ T cells from PBMCs. The subset was: CD45RA+ positively selected. The receptors here all came from a man aged 18-30 years in good health. Some clones in this sample may be carry-over from other donors' samples.

The chain recombines TRBV6-1 with TRBJ2-1; either TRBD1 or TRBD2 may fit D (6 bases each). V was cut by 6 bases and J by 6 bases, with 12 bases left in between. This CDR3 region has 13 residues. The V gene's germline CDR1 is MNHNS and CDR2 SASEGT. CDR3 amino acids: CASRRGAGNEQFF. CDR3 nucleotide sequence: TGTGCCAGCAGGAGGGGGGCCGGCAATGAGCAGTTCTTC.

The CDR3 DNA reads TGTGCCAGCAGCCGGGACATTACCTACGAGCAGTACTTC. The encoded protein is CASSRDITYEQYF. The V call is TRBV5-6, the J call TRBJ2-7; tentatively, D is TRBD1 (6 bases). The CDR3 totals 13 residues. Between the trimmed V and J ends, which lost 4 bases and 2 bases, there was a span of 10 bases. The germline V gene encodes CDR1 SGHDT and CDR2 YYEEEE.

The chain carries TRBV6-1 and TRBJ2-7; a weak D match, TRBD1 (5 bases). Trimming removed 4 bases from V and 3 bases from J, with 16 bases in between. This CDR3 region has 15 residues. Germline-derived CDR1 and CDR2 are MNHNS and SASEGT. The CDR3: CASSARRGTGYEQYF. DNA for the CDR3: TGTGCCAGCAGTGCGCGAAGGGGCACAGGCTACGAGCAGTACTTC.

The rearrangement uses TRBV6-1 and TRBJ1-1, with 7 bases identical to TRBD1. J lost 5 bases, V lost 7 bases, and 10 bases had no gene match. The CDR3 covers 14 residues. Germline V gives CDR1 MNHNS, CDR2 SASEGT. The CDR3 reads CASNLLQGRTEAFF. As DNA, the CDR3 is TGTGCCAGCAACCTATTACAGGGGAGGACTGAAGCTTTCTTT.

V gene TRBV30 combines with J gene TRBJ1-4; unclear D gene. V was shortened by 2 bases and J by 4 bases, with 8 bases between the two germline ends. In germline, CDR1 is GTSNPN, CDR2 SVGIG (reference sequence). This CDR3 is 13 amino acids long. CDR3 sequence (DNA): TGTGCCTGGAGTTTAAATAGTAATGAAAAACTGTTTTTT. Translated: CAWSLNSNEKLFF.